One and the same sample provided the 19 T cell receptor beta chains below, sequenced in a study of blood T cell repertoires in COVID-19. Assay used: immunoSEQ multiplex PCR; TCRdb lists only in-frame clones, some missing. The data show about 370,000 clones, nearly 90% seen once. The sequenced material came from peripheral blood. The receptors shown here come from a man between 18 and 35 years old with active or convalescent COVID-19.

About this clone itself: At one end, the junction sequence differs from germline, possibly due to a read error. The V and J genes are TRBV18 and TRBJ2-6, with 7 positions matching TRBD1. Per germline, CDR1 KGHSH and CDR2 LQKENI. The CDR3 runs 16 residues. The CDR3 is CASSPETGYGANVLTF. CDR3 coding DNA: TGTGCCAGCTCACCGGAGACAGGGTACGGGGCCAACGTGCTGACTTTC.

This rearrangement joins TRBV7-2 to TRBJ1-5; 8 bases are shared with TRBD1. From germline, CDR1 is SGHTA and CDR2 FQGNSA. Trimming took 7 bases from V and 3 from J; bases not matched to a gene: 5. The CDR3 runs to 14 residues. CDR3 sequence reads: CASTMTGANQPQHF. CDR3 sequence (DNA): TGTGCCAGCACCATGACAGGGGCCAATCAGCCCCAGCATTTT.

In this sample, this clone turned up once. The rearrangement joins TRBV24-1 to TRBJ2-7, with a tentative D call TRBD2 (6 bases). V was pared by 1 base and J by 2 bases, with 11 bases between. CDR1 and CDR2 (germline): KGHDR, SFDVKD. The CDR3 is 15 amino acids. CDR3 sequence: CATSDFKREAYEQYF. CDR3 nucleotide sequence: TGTGCCACCAGTGATTTTAAAAGGGAGGCCTACGAGCAGTACTTC.

The V and J genes are TRBV9 and TRBJ2-7; 8 bases align to TRBD2. The ends lost 0 bases at V and 5 bases at J; junction bases unmatched: 7. This CDR3 region has 15 residues. Germline lookup yields CDR1 SGDLS and CDR2 YYNGEE. This CDR3 reads CASSVDQREINEQYF. Written as DNA, the CDR3 is TGTGCCAGCAGCGTAGACCAGCGGGAGATCAACGAGCAGTACTTC.

The CDR3 loop is CASSEYSGHTDTQYF. The CDR3 coding sequence is TGTGCCAGCAGTGAATATAGCGGACACACAGATACGCAGTATTTT. J is TRBJ2-3 and V is TRBV28, with a weak D call TRBD2 (6 bases). From germline, CDR1 is MDHEN and CDR2 SYDVKM. This CDR3 contains 15 residues. The V gene lost 5 bases and the J gene lost 2 bases, with 14 bases spanning the gap.

This chain joins TRBV12-3 or TRBV12-4 and TRBJ1-2, with no clear D. This CDR3 is built from 13 residues. The V end lost 2 bases, the J end lost 8 bases, and 12 bases lay between the germline ends. CDR3 DNA: TGTGCCAGCAGTTTATTTCAGGTGGGCGGCTACACCTTC. Translated: CASSLFQVGGYTF.

The chain employs TRBV7-2 and TRBJ2-7; D call uncertain. Germline assignment: CDR1 SGHTA and CDR2 FQGNSA. Trimming removed 0 bases from V and 0 bases from J, with 6 bases in between. This CDR3 is built from 14 residues. The DNA for the CDR3 is TGTGCCAGCAGCTTAGCTGTCAACTCCTACGAGCAGTACTTC. Translated, it gives CASSLAVNSYEQYF.

This clone has a single count. The chain joins TRBV6-1 to TRBJ2-5; tentative D call: TRBD1 (6 bases). Germline V gene lookup returns CDR1 MNHNS and CDR2 SASEGT. This CDR3 is 13 amino acids long. Deletions cut 6 bases from V and 0 bases from J, with 8 bases between. CDR3 region: CASRGHHQETQYF. CDR3 sequence (DNA): TGTGCCAGCAGGGGACACCACCAAGAGACCCAGTACTTC.

To note about this clone: One end of the junction is discordant with germline, which a read error may explain. The rearrangement joins TRBV5-1 to TRBJ2-5; D possibly matches TRBD1 or TRBD2 (6 bases each). This CDR3 region has 14 residues. CDR1 and CDR2 from the germline V gene are SGHRS and YFSETQ. Here the CDR3 DNA reads TGCGCCAGCACCTTGGGAGGCCAGGGGGAGACCCAGTACTTC. Its protein is CASTLGGQGETQYF.

The rearrangement links TRBV21-1 to TRBJ2-1; the D call in the table, TRBD2, was not verified against the DNA. TRBV21-1 corresponds to a pseudogene. This CDR3 has 21 residues. CDR3 sequence reads: CASSKEALFGPCGRAANEQFF. CDR3 bases: TGTGCCAGCAGCAAAGAAGCATTGTTCGGACCCTGCGGGAGGGCCGCGAATGAGCAGTTCTTC.

This rearrangement joins TRBV5-5 to TRBJ2-1; no reliable D call. Trimming pared 7 bases from V and 8 bases from J, leaving 22 bases between. CDR1 and CDR2 from the germline V gene are SGHKS and YYEKEE (reference sequence). The CDR3 contains 15 residues. The CDR3 nucleotides are TGTGCCAGCGTCGGGTTTTTACCCCTTGACCATGAGCAGTTCTTC. This translates into CASVGFLPLDHEQFF.

This chain joins TRBV6-5 and TRBJ2-2; D not resolved. The CDR3 is 12 amino acids. Germline V gene sequence: CDR1 MNHEY, CDR2 SVGAGI. Between the trimmed V and J ends, which lost 6 bases and 4 bases, there was a span of 6 bases. CDR3 in amino acids: CASRRSTGELFF. In DNA form, the CDR3 reads TGTGCCAGCAGGAGAAGCACCGGGGAGCTGTTTTTT.

This clone was counted once. This sequence joins TRBV7-3 and TRBJ1-4; D gene uncertain. This CDR3 region has 16 residues. Germline V gene lookup returns CDR1 SGHTA and CDR2 FQGTGA. V was pared by 2 bases and J by 10 bases, with 20 bases between. The CDR3 sequence is CASSLGPPAGGSKLFF. Here the CDR3 DNA reads TGTGCCAGCAGCTTAGGACCACCCGCCGGCGGGTCAAAACTGTTTTTT.

The CDR3 DNA reads as TGTGCCAGTAGTGCCCACAGGGGGCTTTCCTACGAGCAGTACTTC. Translating gives CASSAHRGLSYEQYF. The rearrangement uses TRBV19 and TRBJ2-7; 9 nucleotides match TRBD1. The CDR3 runs 15 residues. Losses at the gene ends were 5 bases for V and 1 base for J; bases not matched to a gene: 6. Germline lookup yields CDR1 LNHDA and CDR2 SQIVND (reference sequence).

The chain recombines TRBV30 with TRBJ1-3; D is unresolved. V dropped 4 bases and J dropped 0 bases, with 10 bases sitting between them. The CDR3 runs to 14 residues. Germline CDR1 and CDR2: GTSNPN and SVGIG (reference sequence). For the CDR3, the DNA is TGTGCCTGGAAGAGGCAGAGCTCTGGAAACACCATATATTTT. Protein sequence: CAWKRQSSGNTIYF.

V is TRBV28 and J is TRBJ2-2; unclear D gene. The germline V gene has CDR1 MDHEN and CDR2 SYDVKM. The CDR3 spans 15 residues. V was clipped by 2 bases and J by 7 bases, with 14 bases between them. The CDR3 DNA reads as TGTGCCAGCAGTTTAATTTGGAGCGTCAGCGGGGAGCTGTTTTTT. It translates to CASSLIWSVSGELFF.

The J gene is TRBJ2-1, the V gene TRBV7-3; TRBD2 agrees at 12 bases. Trimming took 1 base from V and 4 from J; bases not matched to a gene: 2. The CDR3 length is 16 residues. Germline CDR1 is SGHTA and CDR2 is FQGTGA. CDR3 amino acids: CASSLMGTSGYNEQFF. CDR3 DNA: TGTGCCAGCAGCTTAATGGGGACTAGCGGGTACAATGAGCAGTTCTTC. Combining the CDR3 with reference TRBV7-3 and TRBJ2-1 gives the whole variable domain GAGVSQTPSNKVTEKGKYVELRCDPISGHTALYWYRQSLGQGPEFLIYFQGTGAADDSGLPNDRFFAVRPEGSVSTLKIQRTERGDSAVYLCASSLMGTSGYNEQFFGPGTRLTVL.

The chain joins TRBV6-5 to TRBJ1-1; D gene uncertain. The CDR3 runs 15 residues. Germline-derived CDR1 and CDR2 are MNHEY and SVGAGI. Trimming left V 0 bases short and J 2 bases short, with 10 bases between. The CDR3 region is CASSYSNGGNTEAFF. In nucleotides, the CDR3 is TGTGCCAGCAGTTACTCGAACGGAGGTAACACTGAAGCTTTCTTT.

This chain joins TRBV28 and TRBJ1-5; perhaps TRBD1 as D (6 bases). The V end lost 5 bases, the J end lost 6 bases, and 23 bases lay between the germline ends. Per the germline V gene, CDR1 is MDHEN and CDR2 is SYDVKM. This CDR3 comprises 17 residues. The CDR3 DNA follows: TGTGCCAGCAGTACCCTTGGGGCAGGGGCATTGGGTCAGCCCCAGCATTTT. Translating it yields CASSTLGAGALGQPQHF.